This T cell receptor (beta chain) was obtained from a study of blood T cell repertoires in COVID-19. Study at large: Acute and convalescent COVID-19 samples came from the United States, Italy and Spain. Nucleic acid was either cDNA or gDNA, and it came from T cells, B-cell-depleted T cells, or PBMCs.

As processed by the authors: Amplification of reference gene primers provided the estimated nucleated cell counts. Profiling relied on immunoSEQ multiplex PCR, and the TCRdb table lists in-frame clones only, not all of them. The V and J calls and clone size are taken from that table; D and trimming were inferred from the DNA. Of about 110,000 clones in the sample, about 89% were seen once. The germline V gene has CDR1 SGHDT and CDR2 YYEEEE. V gave up 0 bases and J gave up 3 bases, with 8 bases separating them. This CDR3 region has 14 residues. Sequenced material: peripheral blood. This sequence was found in a man aged 35-49 years with active or convalescent COVID-19. V and J are TRBV5-6 and TRBJ2-3; possibly TRBD2 for D (6 bases). CDR3 in amino acids: CASSLALATDTQYF. The CDR3 DNA follows: TGTGCCAGCAGCTTGGCCCTAGCGACAGATACGCAGTATTTT.